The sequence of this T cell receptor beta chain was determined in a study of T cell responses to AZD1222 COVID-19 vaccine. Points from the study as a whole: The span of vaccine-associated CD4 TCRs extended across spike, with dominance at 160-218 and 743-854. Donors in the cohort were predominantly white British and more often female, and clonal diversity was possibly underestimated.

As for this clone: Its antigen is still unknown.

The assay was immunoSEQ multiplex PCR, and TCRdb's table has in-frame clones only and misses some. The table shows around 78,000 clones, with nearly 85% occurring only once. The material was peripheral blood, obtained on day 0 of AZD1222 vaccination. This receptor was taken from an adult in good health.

The CDR3 DNA reads TGTGCCCTACGACAAGGGACGGACTCTGGAAACACCATATATTTT. This gives the protein CALRQGTDSGNTIYF. The rearrangement uses TRBV10-3 and TRBJ1-3; possibly TRBD1 for D (5 bases). Germline CDR1 reads ENHRY; CDR2 reads SYGVKD. The V gene lost 11 bases and the J gene lost 0 bases, with 17 bases spanning the gap. This CDR3 has 15 residues.